The T cell receptor beta chain described here comes from a study of early T cells in non-severe SARS-CoV-2 infection. About the study: Sequencing input comprised bulk RNA from unsorted whole blood; chain pairing was not available.

Whole-study results and caveats: VDJdb-based annotation leaned toward anti-spike CD8 responses and missed private and CD4 specificities.

Each single cDNA molecule received a unique molecular identifier. TCRdb reanalysed the 5' RACE reads using MiXCR and keeps one entry per CDR3 protein. The sample lists 35,000 to 50,000 distinct CDR3 sequences, roughly 6.6% occurring once. V gave up 0 bases and J gave up 0 bases, with 11 bases separating them. The CDR3 consists of 17 residues. Per germline, CDR1 SGHDN and CDR2 FVKESK. With respect to this clonotype: The antigen remains undetermined.

The TCR sequence derives from an adult who was a healthcare worker with PCR-confirmed SARS-CoV-2 infection or an uninfected control (not recorded which). The source material was whole blood. V is TRBV14 and J is TRBJ1-4, with no clear D. This chain's CDR3 is CASSQDLQPTTNEKLFF. Written as DNA, the CDR3 is TGTGCCAGCAGCCAAGATCTACAGCCGACAACTAATGAAAAACTGTTTTTT.